A selection of T cell receptor beta chains follows, all from one sample in a study of blood T cell repertoires in COVID-19. Only in-frame clones appear in the TCRdb table, and some are missing; sequencing was by immunoSEQ multiplex PCR. The sample carries 150,000 to 200,000 clones, about 86% recorded once. The sample comprised peripheral blood. The receptors here all came from a woman in her fifties or sixties with COVID-19, enrolled during active disease. CDR3s leave out the opening cysteine and the closing phenylalanine or tryptophan. Only part of the rows carry a size: once, few, many, or a class if the clone is expanded.

J: TRBJ2-7; size: -; V: TRBV27; CDR3: ASSFLGGTSYEQY
J: TRBJ1-2; size: -; V: TRBV7-2; CDR3: ASSGGRGNLRRDGYT
J: TRBJ2-5; size: once; V: TRBV5-4; CDR3: ASSLSSETQY
J: TRBJ2-7; size: -; V: TRBV6-2/TRBV6-3; CDR3: ASSYGRRAYEQY
J: TRBJ2-7; size: -; V: TRBV4-1; CDR3: ASSQPRASYEQY
J: TRBJ2-1; size: -; V: TRBV19; CDR3: ASSIISSPQF
J: TRBJ1-5; size: -; V: TRBV6-5; CDR3: ASSYSAGGEQPQH
J: TRBJ2-1; size: -; V: TRBV5-1; CDR3: ASRPFPASGSLPNSYNEQF
J: TRBJ2-5; size: -; V: TRBV27; CDR3: ASSQTLAGDGKTQY
J: TRBJ2-1; size: -; V: TRBV9; CDR3: ASSHRVVIPYNEQF
J: TRBJ1-5; size: -; V: TRBV2; CDR3: ASSERDLRNQPQH
J: TRBJ2-7; size: once; V: TRBV20-1; CDR3: SASHTRTGGYEQY
J: TRBJ2-7; size: -; V: TRBV6-2/TRBV6-3; CDR3: ASSYAGNRYEQY
J: TRBJ2-7; size: -; V: TRBV12-3/TRBV12-4; CDR3: ASSLINEQY
J: TRBJ1-3; size: few; V: TRBV7-6; CDR3: ASSLGGGALSGNTIY
J: TRBJ2-3; size: -; V: TRBV4-3; CDR3: ASSQDRLAGADTQY
J: TRBJ2-7; size: once; V: TRBV5-1; CDR3: ASRDRVGDEQY
J: TRBJ2-1; size: -; V: TRBV6-5; CDR3: ASSYSGRAEYEQF
J: TRBJ1-1; size: -; V: TRBV4-3; CDR3: ASSQDRDRGRTEAF
J: TRBJ2-7; size: -; V: TRBV9; CDR3: ASSPREGTTAYEQY
J: TRBJ1-2; size: -; V: TRBV5-1; CDR3: ASSFSGGEYGYT
J: TRBJ2-1; size: -; V: TRBV9; CDR3: ASSVEWEHYNEQF
J: TRBJ1-2; size: -; V: TRBV28; CDR3: ASSSGTSNYT
J: TRBJ1-1; size: -; V: TRBV28; CDR3: ASSLGSRSEAF
J: TRBJ1-5; size: once; V: TRBV28; CDR3: ASSPGQAYNSNQPQH
J: TRBJ2-1; size: -; V: TRBV4-1; CDR3: ASSQASGTSGRAGYNEQF
J: TRBJ2-5; size: -; V: TRBV28; CDR3: ASSLYVGTGGKETQY
J: TRBJ1-2; size: -; V: TRBV11-2; CDR3: ASSTWEPKTGKWSYGYT
J: TRBJ2-1; size: -; V: TRBV7-9; CDR3: ASSLGTGSSYNEQF
J: TRBJ1-3; size: -; V: TRBV11-2; CDR3: ASSLATGHIY
J: TRBJ1-1; size: -; V: TRBV10-1; CDR3: ASSVDRGTEAF
J: TRBJ1-1; size: -; V: TRBV30; CDR3: AWMGGRVRHTEAF
J: TRBJ1-3; size: -; V: TRBV19; CDR3: ASNLNSGNTIY
J: TRBJ1-6; size: -; V: TRBV7-3; CDR3: ASSLTWGGSPLH
J: TRBJ1-1; size: -; V: TRBV5-1; CDR3: ASSLDTPNTEAF
J: TRBJ1-4; size: -; V: TRBV28; CDR3: ASSRGQGVLF
J: TRBJ2-3; size: -; V: TRBV11-3; CDR3: ASSSGTGAQY
J: TRBJ2-3; size: once; V: TRBV30; CDR3: AWSGLAATTDTQY
J: TRBJ1-1; size: -; V: TRBV4-3; CDR3: ASSQFGETEAF
J: TRBJ2-2; size: -; V: TRBV5-1; CDR3: ASSLDRGQGGELF
J: TRBJ2-2; size: -; V: TRBV7-3; CDR3: ASSALGLAGVGTGELF
J: TRBJ1-2; size: once; V: TRBV28; CDR3: ASSSPDRAGYT